The 10 T cell receptor beta chains reported below all come from one sample, sequenced in a study of B cell selection in AIRE deficiency. The assay was immunoSEQ multiplex PCR, and TCRdb's table has in-frame clones only and misses some. The sample holds about 5,200 clones, around 87% seen once. Regulatory T cells were sorted as CD4+CD25hiCD127low/negative cells. Input material: Tregs sorted from PBMCs. These receptors all stem from a human donor with AIRE deficiency.

V and J are TRBV18 and TRBJ1-2; no clear D gene. The V and J ends lost 2 bases and 0 bases respectively, with 7 bases between them. The CDR3 is made up of 14 amino acids. The V gene's germline CDR1 is KGHSH and CDR2 LQKENI. CDR3 DNA: TGTGCCAGCTCACCATCGGATTCTAACTATGGCTACACCTTC. Encoded protein: CASSPSDSNYGYTF.

This clone appeared once. The rearrangement uses TRBV7-5 and TRBJ2-7; TRBD2 is the table's D call and was not checked against the DNA. TRBV7-5 is assigned pseudogene status. The CDR3 sequence is 15 residues long. CDR3 DNA: TGTGCCAGCAGCTTAGGCCTAGCGGGTTCCTACGAGCAGTACTTC. It codes for CASSLGLAGSYEQYF.

This sequence joins TRBV28 and TRBJ2-7, with 8 bases lining up with TRBD1. This CDR3 spans 16 amino acids. The germline CDR1 and CDR2 sequences are MDHEN and SYDVKM. The V gene end was trimmed by 3 bases and the J gene end by 2 bases; junction bases not matched to a gene: 9. Here the CDR3 DNA reads TGTGCCAGCAGTTTCGGGGGACAGGCCCACACCTACGAGCAGTACTTC. The encoded protein is CASSFGGQAHTYEQYF.

J is TRBJ1-2 and V is TRBV16, with TRBD1 matching 7 bases. Unmatched junction bases numbered 15, after V lost 3 bases and J lost 5 bases. The CDR3 is made up of 17 amino acids. Germline V gene lookup returns CDR1 KGHSY and CDR2 FQNENV. Here the CDR3 reads CASSQSARTGTEYGYTF. The CDR3 bases are TGTGCCAGCAGCCAGTCTGCAAGGACCGGGACAGAATATGGCTACACCTTC.

V is TRBV29-1 and J is TRBJ2-2, with TRBD2 matching 13 bases. The CDR3 runs to 15 residues. CDR1 is SQVTM, CDR2 ANQGSEA, per germline. Trimming cost V 5 bases and J 6 bases; bases outside gene matches: 6. CDR3 DNA sequence: TGCAGCGTTTGGACTAGCGGGAGTGGGGCCGGGGAGCTGTTTTTT. Translated, it gives CSVWTSGSGAGELFF.

This rearrangement joins TRBV7-8 to TRBJ2-1; 8 positions agree with TRBD2. This CDR3 spans 15 amino acids. V lost 6 bases to trimming and J lost 2 bases; unmatched junction nucleotides: 6. The germline V gene has CDR1 SGHVS and CDR2 FQNEAQ. CDR3 in DNA: TGTGCCAGCAGACCACGGGAGGGCGCCTACAATGAGCAGTTCTTC. The encoded protein is CASRPREGAYNEQFF.

The rearrangement uses TRBV5-4 and TRBJ1-2, with 7 bases fitting TRBD1. With 4 bases clipped from V and 5 bases from J, the junction kept 5 bases outside the gene matches. The CDR3 consists of 13 residues. From germline, CDR1 is SGHNT and CDR2 YYREEE (reference sequence). The CDR3 loop is CASSRQGWYGYTF. The DNA of the CDR3 is TGTGCCAGCAGCCGACAGGGTTGGTATGGCTACACCTTC.

The V gene is TRBV7-8, the J gene TRBJ1-5; the D gene is possibly TRBD1 (5 bases). The CDR3 sequence is 16 residues long. V was trimmed by 1 base and J by 1 base, leaving 11 bases between them. Per the germline V gene, CDR1 is SGHVS and CDR2 is FQNEAQ. The CDR3 reads CASSLGARESNQPQHF. The CDR3 DNA reads as TGTGCCAGCAGCTTAGGGGCCAGGGAGAGCAATCAGCCCCAGCATTTT.

This chain links TRBV28 with TRBJ2-7; D may be TRBD1 (6 bases). The V gene lost 4 bases and the J gene lost 3 bases, with 16 bases spanning the gap. CDR1 is MDHEN, CDR2 SYDVKM, per germline. The CDR3 is 15 residues long. CDR3 nucleotide sequence: TGTGCCAGCAGTTCCCCAGGGGCCAAACGCTACGAGCAGTACTTC. Its protein is CASSSPGAKRYEQYF.

This clone was counted a single time. The V gene is TRBV5-1, the J gene TRBJ1-1; 8 positions agree with TRBD1. The germline V gene encodes CDR1 SGHRS and CDR2 YFSETQ. Trimming removed 4 bases from V and 10 bases from J; junction bases left unmatched: 12. CDR3 length: 14 residues. CDR3 protein: CASSEIGQGGAAFF. For the CDR3, the DNA is TGCGCCAGCAGCGAGATAGGACAGGGTGGGGCAGCTTTCTTT.